This is a list of T cell receptor beta chains from one sample in a study of a mutant IDH1 vaccine in newly diagnosed glioma. TCRdb's table, derived via immunoSEQ multiplex PCR, lists solely in-frame clones and lacks some. Of around 39,000 clones in the sample, approximately 84% are singletons; the top ten hold about 2.5%. Antigens of these TCRs are unknown. The material sequenced was PBMCs, taken from a glioma patient whose treatment included an IDH1 peptide vaccine. The receptors were gathered from a woman younger than 35 with glioma. Some clones in this sample may be carry-over from other donors' samples. The CDR3 runs from the conserved cysteine through the conserved F or W. The D gene is left open where the match is weak. The size of a clone is reported for some rows only, either as once, few or many, or as a class for expanded clones.

TGCGCCAGCAGGCGGGGACTTGAGGCAGATACGCAGTATTTT | CASRRGLEADTQYF | TRBV5-1 | - | TRBJ2-3 | -
TGCGCCAGCAGCACGGGGACGGTGAACTATGGCTACACCTTC | CASSTGTVNYGYTF | TRBV5-1 | - | TRBJ1-2 | -
TGTGCCAGCAGTACCGGGACAGCAATCTTCTATGGCTACACCTTC | CASSTGTAIFYGYTF | TRBV6-5 | - | TRBJ1-2 | TRBD1
TGTGCCAGCAAGACCCGCCTTAACACTGAAGCTTTCTTT | CASKTRLNTEAFF | TRBV28 | - | TRBJ1-1 | -
TGTGCCAGCAGCCGGAATAGCAATCAGCCCCAGCATTTT | CASSRNSNQPQHF | TRBV6-5 | - | TRBJ1-5 | -
TGTGCCAGCAGCACGCCGACAGACGTGAACACTGAAGCTTTCTTT | CASSTPTDVNTEAFF | TRBV21-1 | few | TRBJ1-1 | -
TGTGCCAGCAGTTACTCGATAGGGCAATGGGCCTACGAGCAGTACTTC | CASSYSIGQWAYEQYF | TRBV6-5 | - | TRBJ2-7 | -
TGTGCCAGCAGCTTAGGGTCGTCAGGCAGGCCCAACTATGGCTACACCTTC | CASSLGSSGRPNYGYTF | TRBV11-3 | - | TRBJ1-2 | -
TGTGCCAGCAGTGAAGTGCGGAGTTACGAGCAGTACTTC | CASSEVRSYEQYF | TRBV6-1 | - | TRBJ2-7 | -
TGTGCCAGCAGTTTTGCGGGGTACACTGAAGCTTTCTTT | CASSFAGYTEAFF | TRBV27 | - | TRBJ1-1 | -
TGTGCCTGGAGATATGCCGGTATGGGCACTGAAGCTTTCTTT | CAWRYAGMGTEAFF | TRBV30 | - | TRBJ1-1 | -
TGTGCCAGCAGCCTGGCTGGGACCCACGAGCAGTACTTC | CASSLAGTHEQYF | TRBV11-2 | - | TRBJ2-7 | -
TGCGCCAGCAGCTTGGAGAAGAGATTACAAGAGACCCAGTACTTC | CASSLEKRLQETQYF | TRBV5-1 | - | TRBJ2-5 | -
TGTGCCTGGAGTCGGAGGGGGGGGGAACAAGAGACCCAGTACTTC | CAWSRRGGEQETQYF | TRBV30 | - | TRBJ2-5 | -
TGTGCCAGCAGTTTATCGGTGACAGTCTATGGCTACACCTTC | CASSLSVTVYGYTF | TRBV27 | - | TRBJ1-2 | -
TGTGCCAGTAATTACGGCCGATCAGCTCAAGAGACCCAGTACTTC | CASNYGRSAQETQYF | TRBV19 | - | TRBJ2-5 | -
TGTGCCAGCAGCTTAGAGGGGTCTTACGAGCAGTACTTC | CASSLEGSYEQYF | TRBV5-6 | - | TRBJ2-7 | -
TGCGCCAGCAGCCAAGACAGGGATCCTGGCTACACCTTC | CASSQDRDPGYTF | TRBV4-1 | - | TRBJ1-2 | -
TGTGCCAGCAGTGGTCAGCGGGCCCCTCGGCAGCAGTACTTC | CASSGQRAPRQQYF | TRBV2 | - | TRBJ2-7 | -
TGTGCCTCGACAGGGGGTGCCTACGAGCAGTACTTC | CASTGGAYEQYF | TRBV30 | - | TRBJ2-7 | TRBD1
TGTGCCAGCCTTCTTCGGGGGGCGGATACGCAGTATTTT | CASLLRGADTQYF | TRBV7-2 | - | TRBJ2-3 | -
TGTGCCAGCAGTGATAGGGTGGGAAGCACAGATACGCAGTATTTT | CASSDRVGSTDTQYF | TRBV6-4 | - | TRBJ2-3 | -
TGCGCCAGCACCCGAGGGGGGGCTACCCTCTCTGGAAACACCATATATTTT | CASTRGGATLSGNTIYF | TRBV5-1 | - | TRBJ1-3 | -
TGTGCCAGCAGTTTATCGGGGGGACTAGTTTACAATGAGCAGTTCTTC | CASSLSGGLVYNEQFF | TRBV27 | - | TRBJ2-1 | TRBD2
TGTGCCAGCAGCCAAGAGGCGGCTAGCGGGGGGATCACAGATACGCAGTATTTT | CASSQEAASGGITDTQYF | TRBV4-2 | - | TRBJ2-3 | TRBD2
TGTGCCAGCAGCCAAGTGCCTAGTAAGGAGACCCAGTACTTC | CASSQVPSKETQYF | TRBV14 | - | TRBJ2-5 | -
TGCAGTGCTAGTTCGGAGACCCAGTACTTC | CSASSETQYF | TRBV20-1 | - | TRBJ2-5 | -
TGTGCCAGTAGTATGAGCGGGAGGGGGCGGGAGACCCAGTACTTC | CASSMSGRGRETQYF | TRBV19 | - | TRBJ2-5 | TRBD2
TGCGCCAGCAGCCAAGATTTCGACAGGGGGCTATTCGAGCAGTACTTC | CASSQDFDRGLFEQYF | TRBV4-3 | - | TRBJ2-7 | TRBD1
TGTGCAATTAGTTCAGGGCAACAGCAGTACTTC | CAISSGQQQYF | TRBV30 | - | TRBJ2-7 | -
TGTGCCAGCACCCCATGGGGGGAAGGGAATGAGCAGTTCTTC | CASTPWGEGNEQFF | TRBV27 | - | TRBJ2-1 | -
TGTGCCAGCAGTGAAAGATTACAGAGCTCCTACGAGCAGTACTTC | CASSERLQSSYEQYF | TRBV6-1 | - | TRBJ2-7 | -
TGTGCCAGTAGTTGGGGGGCCCGGGGGACCGGGGAGCTGTTTTTT | CASSWGARGTGELFF | TRBV19 | - | TRBJ2-2 | -